The source of this TCR beta chain is a study of blood T cell repertoires in COVID-19. In the original workflow: From reference gene primer amplification, estimates of nucleated cell counts were derived. This table comes from immunoSEQ multiplex PCR, and its TCRdb copy is limited to in-frame clones, with some not included. The V and J calls and clone size come from that table; D and trimming were worked out from the DNA. Altogether around 180,000 clones are present, 70% to 85% being singletons, with the ten largest covering under 8.5%. This clone has only a few counts. The germline CDR1 and CDR2 sequences are SGHAT and FQNNGV. Trimming removed 3 bases from V and 0 bases from J, with 5 bases in between. This CDR3 spans 14 amino acids.

V usage is TRBV11-2 and J usage is TRBJ2-2; D uncertain. Sequencing used peripheral blood. The sequence was obtained from a human donor in a cohort sampled during active COVID-19. The DNA for the CDR3 is TGTGCCAGCAGCTTCCGCGCGAACACCGGGGAGCTGTTTTTT. Amino acids: CASSFRANTGELFF.